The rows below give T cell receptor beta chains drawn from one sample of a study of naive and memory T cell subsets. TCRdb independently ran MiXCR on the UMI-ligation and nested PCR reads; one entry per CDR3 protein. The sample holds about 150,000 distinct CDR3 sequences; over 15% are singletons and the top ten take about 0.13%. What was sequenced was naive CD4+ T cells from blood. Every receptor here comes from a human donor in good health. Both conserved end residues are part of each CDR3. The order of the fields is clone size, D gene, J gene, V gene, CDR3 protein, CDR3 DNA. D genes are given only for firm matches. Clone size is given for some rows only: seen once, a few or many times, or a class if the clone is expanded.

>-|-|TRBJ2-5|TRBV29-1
CSVEGGSAWETQYF
TGCAGCGTTGAAGGGGGCTCTGCGTGGGAGACCCAGTACTTC
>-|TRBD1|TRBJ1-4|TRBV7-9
CASRPDRGTEKLFF
TGTGCCAGCAGGCCGGACAGGGGAACGGAAAAACTGTTTTTT
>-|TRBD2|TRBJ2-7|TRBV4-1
CASSQDRLAGPYEQYF
TGCGCCAGCAGCCAAGATAGGCTAGCGGGTCCCTACGAGCAGTACTTC
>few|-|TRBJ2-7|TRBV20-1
CSAIFRVRQANSYEQYF
TGCAGTGCTATTTTTCGAGTTCGACAGGCGAACTCCTACGAGCAGTACTTC
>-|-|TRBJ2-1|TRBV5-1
CASSQQGLSSYNEQFF
TGCGCCAGCAGCCAACAGGGCCTATCCTCCTACAATGAGCAGTTCTTC
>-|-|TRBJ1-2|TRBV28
CASSHRKTYGYTF
TGTGCCAGCAGCCACCGCAAAACCTATGGCTACACCTTC
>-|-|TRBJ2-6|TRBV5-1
CASSLYGNSGANVLTF
TGCGCCAGCAGCTTATATGGGAACTCTGGGGCCAACGTCCTGACTTTC
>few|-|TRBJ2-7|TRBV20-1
CSARRGGPYEQYF
TGCAGTGCTAGACGAGGGGGACCTTACGAGCAGTACTTC
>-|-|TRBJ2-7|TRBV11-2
CASSSAGSYEQYF
TGTGCCAGCAGCTCCGCGGGTTCCTACGAGCAGTACTTC
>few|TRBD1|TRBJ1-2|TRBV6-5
CASSSPDRGGYGYTF
TGTGCCAGCAGTTCCCCGGACAGGGGTGGCTATGGCTACACCTTC
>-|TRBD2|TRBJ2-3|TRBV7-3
CASSLGLAPDTQYF
TGTGCCAGCAGCCTTGGACTAGCCCCAGATACGCAGTATTTT
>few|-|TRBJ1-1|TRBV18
CASSPPSVTEAFF
TGTGCCAGCTCACCACCATCGGTGACTGAAGCTTTCTTT
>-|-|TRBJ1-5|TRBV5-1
CASSLGGESQPQHF
TGCGCCAGCAGCTTGGGTGGGGAGAGTCAGCCCCAGCATTTT
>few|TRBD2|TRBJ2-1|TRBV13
CASSLESWTSGNWGSSYNEQFF
TGTGCCAGCAGCTTAGAGTCCTGGACTAGCGGCAACTGGGGGAGCTCCTACAATGAGCAGTTCTTC
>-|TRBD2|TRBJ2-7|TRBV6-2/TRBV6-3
CASSRGAYEQYF
TGTGCCAGCAGCCGGGGGGCCTACGAGCAGTACTTC
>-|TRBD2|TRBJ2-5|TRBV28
CASSSGLAPETQYF
TGTGCCAGCAGTTCCGGACTAGCTCCAGAGACCCAGTACTTC
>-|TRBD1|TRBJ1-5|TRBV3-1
CASSQGQGATLHF
TGTGCCAGCAGCCAAGGACAGGGCGCCACACTGCATTTT
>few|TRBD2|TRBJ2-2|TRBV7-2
CASRLPSGNTGELFF
TGTGCCAGCAGACTCCCTAGCGGAAACACCGGGGAGCTGTTTTTT
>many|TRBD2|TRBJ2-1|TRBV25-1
CASSNPRREPSYNEQFF
TGTGCCAGCAGTAACCCCCGGCGGGAGCCCTCCTACAATGAGCAGTTCTTC
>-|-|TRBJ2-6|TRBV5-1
CASSLFVKNSGANVLTF
TGCGCCAGCAGCTTGTTCGTCAAAAACTCTGGGGCCAACGTCCTGACTTTC
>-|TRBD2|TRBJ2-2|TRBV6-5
CASRGGPDTGELFF
TGTGCCAGCAGGGGAGGGCCGGACACCGGGGAGCTGTTTTTT
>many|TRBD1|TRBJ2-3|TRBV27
CASSRGTGSSTDTQYF
TGTGCCAGCAGTCGCGGGACAGGTTCTAGCACAGATACGCAGTATTTT
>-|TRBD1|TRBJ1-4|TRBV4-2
CASSQVGQGGTNEKLFF
TGTGCCAGCAGCCAAGTGGGCCAGGGGGGAACTAATGAAAAACTGTTTTTT
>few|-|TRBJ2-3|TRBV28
CASSTSRELTDTQYF
-
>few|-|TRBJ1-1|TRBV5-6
CASSLVGFTDLNTEAFF
TGTGCCAGCAGCTTGGTCGGTTTTACAGACCTGAACACTGAAGCTTTCTTT
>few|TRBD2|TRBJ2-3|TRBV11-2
CASSPPTSGKSDTQYF
TGTGCCAGCAGCCCACCGACTAGCGGGAAGTCAGATACGCAGTATTTT
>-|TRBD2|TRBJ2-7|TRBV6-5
CASSRGAAGDPYEQYF
TGTGCCAGCAGCCGCGGGGCAGCGGGAGACCCCTACGAGCAGTACTTC
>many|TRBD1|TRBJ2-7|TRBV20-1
CSAHPPGQADYYEQYF
TGCAGTGCCCACCCCCCCGGACAGGCCGATTACTACGAGCAGTACTTC
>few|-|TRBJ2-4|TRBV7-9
CASSPKPGQLKNIQYF
TGTGCCAGCAGTCCCAAGCCAGGACAGCTCAAAAACATTCAGTACTTC
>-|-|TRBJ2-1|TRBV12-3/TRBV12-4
CASSLNLAGEGGEQFF
TGTGCCAGCAGTTTAAATCTGGCGGGAGAAGGGGGTGAGCAGTTCTTC
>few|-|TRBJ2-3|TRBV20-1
CSATPIGTYTDTQYF
TGCAGTGCTACCCCCATCGGGACCTACACAGATACGCAGTATTTT
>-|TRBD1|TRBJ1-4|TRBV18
CASSPNRGRNEKLFF
TGTGCCAGCTCACCTAACAGGGGGCGGAATGAAAAACTGTTTTTT
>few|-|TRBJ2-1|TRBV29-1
CSGGTSYNEQFF
TGCAGCGGCGGGACCTCCTACAATGAGCAGTTCTTC
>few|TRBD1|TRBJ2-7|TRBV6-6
CASSQGAINEQYF
TGTGCCAGCAGCCAGGGGGCAATCAACGAGCAGTACTTC
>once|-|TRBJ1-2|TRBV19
CASSVQVVGGYTF
TGTGCCAGTAGCGTGCAGGTAGTCGGCGGCTACACCTTC
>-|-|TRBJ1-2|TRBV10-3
CAISGQVPDGYTF
TGTGCCATCAGTGGACAGGTCCCTGATGGCTACACCTTC
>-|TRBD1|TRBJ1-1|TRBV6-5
CASSLKPGQGAAEAFF
TGTGCCAGCAGCCTAAAACCGGGACAGGGGGCCGCTGAAGCTTTCTTT
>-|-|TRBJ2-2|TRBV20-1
CSSTGGTSGNTGELFF
TGCAGTAGTACAGGGGGCACTAGCGGGAACACCGGGGAGCTGTTTTTT
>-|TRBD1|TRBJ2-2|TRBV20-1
CSANRGRTGELFF
TGCAGTGCCAACAGGGGGCGCACCGGGGAGCTGTTTTTT
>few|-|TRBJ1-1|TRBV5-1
CASSLDGAGTEAFF
TGCGCCAGCAGCTTGGATGGGGCTGGCACTGAAGCTTTCTTT
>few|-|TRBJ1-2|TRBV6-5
CASMGGSSYGYTF
TGTGCCAGCATGGGGGGTTCCTCCTATGGCTACACCTTC
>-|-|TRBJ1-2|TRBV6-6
CASSSGGTSYGYTF
TGTGCCAGCAGTTCTGGGGGGACCAGCTATGGCTACACCTTC
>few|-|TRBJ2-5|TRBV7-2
CASSLAAGQETQYF
TGTGCCAGCAGCTTAGCGGCGGGTCAAGAGACCCAGTACTTC
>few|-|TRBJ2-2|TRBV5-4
CASSSYGPKNTGELFF
TGTGCCAGCAGCTCATACGGACCTAAGAACACCGGGGAGCTGTTTTTT
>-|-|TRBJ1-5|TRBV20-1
CSASGRPGNQPQHF
TGCAGTGCTAGCGGGAGGCCTGGCAATCAGCCCCAGCATTTT
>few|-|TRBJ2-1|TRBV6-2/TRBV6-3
CAITGWGNEQFF
TGTGCCATCACAGGGTGGGGCAATGAGCAGTTCTTC
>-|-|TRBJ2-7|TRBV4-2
CASSQDLAAEQYF
TGTGCCAGCAGCCAAGATCTTGCAGCCGAGCAGTACTTC
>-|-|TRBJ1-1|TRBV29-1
CSVEGHYSREAFF
TGCAGCGTTGAAGGACACTATTCCCGTGAAGCTTTCTTT
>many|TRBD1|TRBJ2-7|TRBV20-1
CSAKNPGQGSDEQYF
TGCAGTGCTAAGAATCCTGGACAGGGGAGCGACGAGCAGTACTTC
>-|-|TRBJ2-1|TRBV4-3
CASSRDLRTYNEQFF
TGCGCCAGCAGCCGGGACCTTAGGACCTACAATGAGCAGTTCTTC
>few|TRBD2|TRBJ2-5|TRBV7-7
CASSPRLAGAQETQYF
TGTGCCAGCAGCCCCCGACTAGCGGGAGCACAAGAGACCCAGTACTTC
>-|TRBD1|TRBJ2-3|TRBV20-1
CSAQIMGQGQNQYF
TGCAGTGCTCAGATCATGGGACAGGGCCAAAATCAATATTTT
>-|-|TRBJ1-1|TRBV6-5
CASSYGPEAFF
TGTGCCAGCAGTTATGGGCCTGAAGCTTTCTTT
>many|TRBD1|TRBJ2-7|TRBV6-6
CASRPTDRGQNEQYF
TGTGCCAGCAGACCTACGGACAGGGGGCAAAACGAGCAGTACTTC
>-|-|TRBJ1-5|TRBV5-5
CASSLGMVQPQHF
TGTGCCAGCAGCTTGGGAATGGTTCAGCCCCAGCATTTT
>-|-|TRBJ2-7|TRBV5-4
CASEPSPGTPFYEQYF
TGTGCCAGCGAACCCTCGCCCGGGACTCCCTTCTACGAGCAGTACTTC
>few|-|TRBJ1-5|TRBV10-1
CASSESRWEGPRKPQHF
TGCGCCAGCAGTGAGTCGCGGTGGGAAGGCCCTAGGAAGCCCCAGCATTTT
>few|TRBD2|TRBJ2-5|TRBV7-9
CASSRTQGSLAGKETQYF
TGTGCCAGCAGCCGAACCCAAGGCAGCCTAGCGGGAAAAGAGACCCAGTACTTC
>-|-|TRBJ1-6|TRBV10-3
CAITRTERDSPLHF
TGTGCCATCACCAGGACAGAACGGGATTCACCCCTCCACTTT
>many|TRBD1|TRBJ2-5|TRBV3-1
CASSQRTGRETQYF
TGTGCCAGCAGCCAAAGGACAGGGAGAGAGACCCAGTACTTC